These T cell receptor beta chains were read from a single sample in a study of blood T cell repertoires in COVID-19. Clones were sequenced by immunoSEQ multiplex PCR, and TCRdb holds only the in-frame ones, with some missing. The profile covers 55,000 to 90,000 clones, with approximately 89% appearing a single time and around 40% taken by the ten largest. What was sequenced was peripheral blood. These receptors were collected from a woman at least 80 years old with active or convalescent COVID-19. CDR3s include the opening cysteine and the closing phenylalanine or tryptophan. A D gene is named only where the DNA matches it firmly. The size entry is marked missing in some rows and otherwise reads once, few, many or a size class.

V	J	size	D	DNA	CDR3
TRBV5-4	TRBJ1-1	NA	TRBD1	TGTGCCAGCAGCAAGCCAGGGGGGAACACTGAAGCTTTCTTT	CASSKPGGNTEAFF
TRBV6-5	TRBJ1-2	NA	NA	TGTGCCAGCAGTCGTGGGGAAACAGGGCGCTATGGCTACACCTTC	CASSRGETGRYGYTF
TRBV4-2	TRBJ1-1	NA	NA	TGTGCCAGCAGCCCGCTACGGGGAGCGAACACTGAAGCTTTCTTT	CASSPLRGANTEAFF
TRBV3-1/TRBV3-2	TRBJ2-5	NA	NA	TGTGCCAGCAGCCAGTGGACAGCCACGGAGACCCAGTACTTC	CASSQWTATETQYF
TRBV6-2/TRBV6-3	TRBJ1-2	NA	NA	TGTGCCAGCAGCCTATCAGGGTCCGGCTACACCTTC	CASSLSGSGYTF
TRBV19	TRBJ2-5	NA	TRBD1	TGTGCCAGTAGTTCGGACAGGGAAGAGACCCAGTACTTC	CASSSDREETQYF
TRBV7-9	TRBJ1-2	NA	NA	TGTGCCAGCAGCTTACCCCAGGGTGGCTACACCTTC	CASSLPQGGYTF
TRBV19	TRBJ2-3	once	NA	TGTGCCAGTAGTAACCGGCGGGGAGGTTCGCCAGATACGCAGTATTTT	CASSNRRGGSPDTQYF
TRBV7-9	TRBJ2-1	NA	TRBD1	TGTGCCAGCAGACCGGGGATGCCGGGACAGTCGGTTTTCAATGAGCAGTTCTTC	CASRPGMPGQSVFNEQFF
TRBV5-4	TRBJ1-2	NA	NA	TGTGCCAGCAGCCGCGGGGGAGGCTACACCTTC	CASSRGGGYTF
TRBV6-2/TRBV6-3	TRBJ1-5	NA	NA	TGTGCCAGCAGTGGAGGGGATCAGCCCCAGCATTTT	CASSGGDQPQHF
TRBV6-4	TRBJ1-2	once	NA	TGTGCCAGCAGTGACTCCCCCGGGAGGGATAACTATGGCTACACCTTC	CASSDSPGRDNYGYTF
TRBV7-2	TRBJ2-2	NA	TRBD2	TGTGCCAGCAGCTTAGGACTAGCGGGGTTTATCGGGGAGCTGTTTTTT	CASSLGLAGFIGELFF
TRBV5-4	TRBJ1-6	few	NA	TGTGCCAGCAGCTTGGAGACATTCAGCAATTCACCCCTCCACTTT	CASSLETFSNSPLHF
TRBV7-8	TRBJ2-2	NA	TRBD2	TGTGCCAGCAGCTTAGTCTCACGGGGGGGCCCCACCGGGGAGCTGTTTTTT	CASSLVSRGGPTGELFF
TRBV6-2/TRBV6-3	TRBJ2-1	NA	NA	TGTGCCAGCAGTGCCCGGGACTGGTACAATGAGCAGTTCTTC	CASSARDWYNEQFF
TRBV4-1	TRBJ2-7	NA	NA	TGCGCCAGCAGCCAAGAACTTCGAACGGGGATGGAGTACGAGCAGTACTTC	CASSQELRTGMEYEQYF
TRBV28	TRBJ1-2	few	TRBD1	TGTGCCAGCAGCCAACCCGACAGGGGAGCTGGCTACACCTTC	CASSQPDRGAGYTF
TRBV19	TRBJ1-5	few	TRBD1	TGTGCCAGTAGTATACCGGGACAGGGAGGTCAGCCCCAGCATTTT	CASSIPGQGGQPQHF
TRBV6-2/TRBV6-3	TRBJ2-5	NA	TRBD2	TGTGCCAGCAGTTCCCGTCTAGCGGGGTACCAAGAGACCCAGTACTTC	CASSSRLAGYQETQYF
TRBV28	TRBJ1-1	once	NA	TGTGCCAGCAGTCCCCCAATTAGGAGGGGAACTGAAGCTTTCTTT	CASSPPIRRGTEAFF
TRBV15	TRBJ2-1	NA	TRBD1	TGTGCCACCAGCAGAGGTTTGACAGGGGACTACAATGAGCAGTTCTTC	CATSRGLTGDYNEQFF
TRBV18	TRBJ1-4	once	TRBD1	TGTGCCAGCTCAACGTACACAGGGGGCGCGCAAGAAAAACTGTTTTTT	CASSTYTGGAQEKLFF
TRBV5-4	TRBJ1-1	NA	TRBD1	TGTGCCAGCAGCTTGGGAGGTAGGGGGCTTGGGACTGAAGCTTTCTTT	CASSLGGRGLGTEAFF
TRBV5-6	TRBJ1-1	NA	NA	TGTGCCAGCAGCTTGAGGACAGCGAACACTGAAGCTTTCTTT	CASSLRTANTEAFF
TRBV7-8	TRBJ2-4	NA	NA	TGTGCCAGCAACCCGAGCATAGATCTAGCCAAAAACATTCAGTACTTC	CASNPSIDLAKNIQYF
TRBV28	TRBJ2-2	once	NA	TGTGCCAGCGTGGACAGATTCCTCGGGGAGCTGTTTTTT	CASVDRFLGELFF
TRBV7-9	TRBJ1-2	many	NA	TGTGCCAGCAGCTTAGTTCGGCAGGGCGGCAACTATGGCTACACCTTC	CASSLVRQGGNYGYTF
TRBV9	TRBJ2-7	NA	NA	TGTGCCAGCAGCCCAAGACAAGAATCCTACGAGCAGTACTTC	CASSPRQESYEQYF
TRBV3-1/TRBV3-2	TRBJ1-2	NA	TRBD1	TGTGCCAGCAGCCAAGAGTTTTGGGACAGAAATGGCTACACCTTC	CASSQEFWDRNGYTF
TRBV6-2/TRBV6-3	TRBJ1-5	NA	NA	TGTGCCAGCAGTTACTCGGACAGTCATCAGCCCCAGCATTTT	CASSYSDSHQPQHF
TRBV5-1	TRBJ1-4	NA	NA	TGCGCCAGCAGCTCTAATACAGGGTATAATGAAAAACTGTTTTTT	CASSSNTGYNEKLFF
TRBV11-2	TRBJ2-7	NA	NA	TGTGCCAGCAGCTCAGGGTTTTTTAGACCCTACGAGCAGTACTTC	CASSSGFFRPYEQYF
TRBV6-2/TRBV6-3	TRBJ2-7	NA	NA	TGTGCCAGCAGTCCCGCGGTGTACGAGCAGTACTTC	CASSPAVYEQYF
TRBV5-6	TRBJ1-1	NA	NA	TGTGCCAGCAGCTTGGACAGCTTAGAAGCTTTCTTT	CASSLDSLEAFF
TRBV5-6	TRBJ2-7	NA	NA	TGTGCCAGCAGCCCCAATCCATCTACCTCCTACGAGCAGTACTTC	CASSPNPSTSYEQYF
TRBV7-2	TRBJ2-3	NA	TRBD2	TGTGCCAGCAGCTTATCAGGAGCGGGGGGTCTGTTTGCAGATACGCAGTATTTT	CASSLSGAGGLFADTQYF
TRBV6-5	TRBJ2-7	NA	NA	TGTGCCAGCAGCCGACGGGCAGGGGACCAGTACTTC	CASSRRAGDQYF
TRBV18	TRBJ1-4	NA	TRBD1	TGTGCCAGCTCACAGAATACAGGGGGCGGTTCAACTAATGAAAAACTGTTTTTT	CASSQNTGGGSTNEKLFF
TRBV18	TRBJ2-1	NA	TRBD1	TGTGCCAGCTCAACCACCAAGGACAGGGCCAACAATGAGCAGTTCTTC	CASSTTKDRANNEQFF
TRBV28	TRBJ2-5	NA	TRBD1	TGTGCCAGCAGCCGAACACGTGACAGGGGAGTCCAAGAGACCCAGTACTTC	CASSRTRDRGVQETQYF
TRBV7-2	TRBJ1-4	NA	TRBD1	TGTGCCAGCAGCTCAGGACAGGGCTCTAATGAAAAACTGTTTTTT	CASSSGQGSNEKLFF
TRBV7-2	TRBJ1-2	NA	NA	TGTGCCAGCAGCATACTCCCGCCCAACTATGGCTACACCTTC	CASSILPPNYGYTF
TRBV6-5	TRBJ2-7	NA	NA	TGTGCCAGCAGTTACCGAACAGGGATCGAGCAGTACTTC	CASSYRTGIEQYF
TRBV27	TRBJ2-5	once	NA	TGTGCCAGCGCCCCCCCGGACACGTACCAAGAGACCCAGTACTTC	CASAPPDTYQETQYF
TRBV5-6	TRBJ2-5	NA	NA	TGTGCCAGCAGCGCATTACAGGGAATCATTTCAGAGACCCAGTACTTC	CASSALQGIISETQYF
TRBV10-1	TRBJ1-1	few	TRBD1	TGCGCCAGCTTACAGGGGGGTAATACTGAAGCTTTCTTT	CASLQGGNTEAFF
TRBV5-4	TRBJ1-4	NA	NA	TGTGCCAGCAGCCCGTCGCTGGGGGGGACTGAAAAACTGTTTTTT	CASSPSLGGTEKLFF
TRBV7-2	TRBJ1-1	NA	TRBD1	TGTGCCAGCAGCGCACAGGGGGCGGTTAGAACTGAAGCTTTCTTT	CASSAQGAVRTEAFF
TRBV30	TRBJ2-5	NA	NA	TGTGCCTGGGCCCCTTCGGGTGGCCGGGAGACCCAGTACTTC	CAWAPSGGRETQYF
TRBV15	TRBJ2-7	NA	NA	TGTGCCACCAGCAGAGAGGTCCAGGGCCCCTACGAGCAGTACTTC	CATSREVQGPYEQYF
TRBV30	TRBJ1-4	few	NA	TGTGCCTGGGAAGGACATTCAAATGAAAAACTGTTTTTT	CAWEGHSNEKLFF
TRBV2	TRBJ1-5	NA	TRBD1	TGTGCCAGCACCGCGGGCCGGGGACAGGGTGGAAATCAGCCCCAGCATTTT	CASTAGRGQGGNQPQHF